This T cell receptor beta chain was retrieved from a study of graft-versus-host responses after intestinal transplantation. Study information: Isolated intestinal, liver-intestinal, or multivisceral transplants were what recipients had. Following induction with anti-thymocyte globulin, all recipients were given tacrolimus and steroids for about three years.

Sequencing was performed with immunoSEQ multiplex PCR; in TCRdb, only in-frame clones are kept and a portion is missing. The sample lists approximately 99,000 clones; about 90% were seen once. V was pared by 3 bases and J by 0 bases, with 9 bases between. Germline V gene lookup returns CDR1 MDHEN and CDR2 SYDVKM. The length of the CDR3 is 16 residues. With regard to this clone: Its specificity is not known.

Overall study results and limits: High graft-versus-host to host-versus-graft clonal ratios were seen in allografts of patients with graft-donor T cell macrochimerism. Ileal or blood samples showed some GvH clones first, and such clones were also found in recipient marrow.

The sequence was obtained from a human donor who was the organ donor for an intestinal transplant. The chain employs TRBV28 and TRBJ2-6; D is ambiguous. The sample consisted of unstimulated CD8+ T cells sorted from spleen or lymph node cells, taken before transplant. In nucleotides, the CDR3 is TGTGCCAGCAGTTTTTACAGAGTCTCTGGGGCCAACGTCCTGACTTTC. It encodes CASSFYRVSGANVLTF.